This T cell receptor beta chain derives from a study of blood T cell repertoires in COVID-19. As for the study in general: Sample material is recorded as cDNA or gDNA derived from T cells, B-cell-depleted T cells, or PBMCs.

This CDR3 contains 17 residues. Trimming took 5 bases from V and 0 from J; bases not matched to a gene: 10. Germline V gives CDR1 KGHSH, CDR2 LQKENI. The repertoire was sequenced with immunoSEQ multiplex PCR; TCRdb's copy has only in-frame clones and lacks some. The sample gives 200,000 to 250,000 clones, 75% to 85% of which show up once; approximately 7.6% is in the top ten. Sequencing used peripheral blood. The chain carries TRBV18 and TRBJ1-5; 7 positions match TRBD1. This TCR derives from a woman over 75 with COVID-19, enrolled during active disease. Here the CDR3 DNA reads TGTGCCAGCTCATATGATGGACAGGCTCATAGCAATCAGCCCCAGCATTTT. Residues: CASSYDGQAHSNQPQHF.